The 24 T cell receptor beta chains given below trace back to one sample, sequenced in a study of a mutant IDH1 vaccine in newly diagnosed glioma. Antigen specificity for these receptors is unknown. Time point indicated: week 23, last vaccination. The study gave 300 ug of mutant IDH1 20-mer peptide per vaccine dose, with topical imiquimod. The assay was immunoSEQ multiplex PCR, and TCRdb's table has in-frame clones only and misses some. The profile covers over 45,000 clones, with 80% appearing a single time and approximately 6.2% taken by the ten largest. The sequencing used PBMCs, collected from a glioma patient whose treatment included an IDH1 peptide vaccine. The receptor set was obtained from a man aged 35 to 55 with glioma.

The chain links TRBV6-5 to TRBJ2-7, with D possibly being TRBD2 (5 bases). This CDR3 contains 14 residues. The germline V and J ends were trimmed by 2 bases and 1 base, with 9 bases remaining between them. The germline gives CDR1 MNHEY, CDR2 SVGAGI. The CDR3 region is CASSYASRSYEQYF. CDR3 nucleotide sequence: TGTGCCAGCAGTTACGCTAGCAGATCCTACGAGCAGTACTTC.

The chain is built from TRBV6-4 and TRBJ2-7, with 10 bases identical to TRBD2. Trimming cost V 5 bases and J 0 bases; bases outside gene matches: 7. CDR3 length: 16 amino acids. Germline loops: CDR1 MRHNA, CDR2 SNTAGT. The CDR3 sequence: CASSKLPSGSSYEQYF. The CDR3 coding sequence is TGTGCCAGCAGTAAACTTCCTAGCGGGAGCTCCTACGAGCAGTACTTC.

This clone appeared a few times. V is TRBV5-1 and J is TRBJ1-5; D perhaps matches TRBD1 (5 bases). V lost 0 bases, J lost 4 bases, and 8 bases lay in between. From germline, CDR1 is SGHRS and CDR2 YFSETQ. CDR3 length: 14 amino acids. The CDR3: CASSLEGANQPQHF. CDR3 DNA sequence: TGCGCCAGCAGCTTGGAAGGGGCGAATCAGCCCCAGCATTTT.

This chain links TRBV7-9 with TRBJ2-5; no reliable D call. Germline assignment: CDR1 SEHNR and CDR2 FQNEAQ (reference sequence). The CDR3 runs to 12 residues. The V gene lost 1 base and the J gene lost 4 bases, with 4 bases spanning the gap. CDR3 in amino acids: CASSLVGETQYF. The CDR3 DNA follows: TGTGCCAGCAGCTTAGTGGGAGAGACCCAGTACTTC.

This clone was seen only once. CDR3 in DNA: TGTGCCAGCAGCCCACGGACAGGGAGGGTCTACGAGCAGTACTTC. Its translation: CASSPRTGRVYEQYF. The V and J genes are TRBV7-9 and TRBJ2-7, with TRBD1 as a possible D gene (8 bases). The CDR3 runs to 15 residues. Germline lookup yields CDR1 SEHNR and CDR2 FQNEAQ (reference sequence). V was pared by 5 bases and J by 3 bases, with 17 bases between.

The chain carries TRBV5-6 and TRBJ2-7, with 7 bases that match TRBD1. Looked up from germline, CDR1 is SGHDT and CDR2 is YYEEEE. The J segment lost 2 bases and the V segment lost 5 bases, leaving 13 bases of the junction unmatched. CDR3 length equals 16 residues. The CDR3 DNA is TGTGCCAGCAGTCCAAACACCGGGACAGTAGCCTACGAGCAGTACTTC. This encodes CASSPNTGTVAYEQYF.

The chain is built from TRBV6-5 and TRBJ1-4; tentative D call: TRBD1 (6 bases). This CDR3 comprises 16 residues. V was shortened by 1 base and J by 8 bases, with 17 bases between the two germline ends. The germline V gene has CDR1 MNHEY and CDR2 SVGAGI. The CDR3 is CASSYLDSKGQEKLFF. In nucleotides, the CDR3 is TGTGCCAGCAGTTACTTAGATTCCAAAGGACAGGAAAAACTGTTTTTT.

This rearrangement joins TRBV5-4 to TRBJ1-6, with D perhaps TRBD1 (5 bases). The CDR3 runs to 14 residues. Germline V gives CDR1 SGHNT, CDR2 YYREEE (reference sequence). V shed 4 bases and J shed 8 bases, with 13 bases lying between them. CDR3 region: CASSTPDMHSPLHF. DNA of the CDR3: TGTGCCAGCAGCACCCCGGACATGCATTCACCCCTCCACTTT.

This clone has more than one count but fewer than ten. This chain links TRBV27 with TRBJ2-7; 7 bases fit TRBD1. J gave up 0 bases and V 0 bases, and 2 bases lay outside the gene matches. The CDR3 length is 15 residues. Germline V gives CDR1 MNHEY, CDR2 SMNVEV (reference sequence). The CDR3 sequence is CASSLSGTVSYEQYF. DNA of the CDR3: TGTGCCAGCAGTTTATCGGGGACAGTCTCCTACGAGCAGTACTTC.

The gene calls are TRBV14 and TRBJ2-7; D gene uncertain. V was shortened by 1 base and J by 3 bases, with 10 bases between the two germline ends. Germline-derived CDR1 and CDR2 are SGHDN and FVKESK. The CDR3 extends over 14 amino acids. The CDR3 reads CASSQGSRYYEQYF. The CDR3 DNA sequence: TGTGCCAGCAGCCAAGGTAGCCGATACTACGAGCAGTACTTC.

The chain employs TRBV2 and TRBJ2-1, with 7 bases identical to TRBD1. This CDR3 has 15 amino acids. J gave up 12 bases and V 1 base, and 12 bases lay outside the gene matches. Looked up from germline, CDR1 is SNHLY and CDR2 is FYNNEI. CDR3 loop: CASSEEAGGRSGQFF. The CDR3 DNA sequence: TGTGCCAGCAGTGAAGAGGCAGGGGGTCGATCGGGGCAGTTCTTC.

V gene TRBV4-1 combines with J gene TRBJ1-2; the D is unclear. V was cut by 0 bases and J by 0 bases, with 8 bases left in between. Per the germline V gene, CDR1 is MGHRA and CDR2 is YSYEKL. This CDR3 contains 15 residues. CDR3 region: CASSQESSPNYGYTF. CDR3 bases: TGCGCCAGCAGCCAAGAGAGCTCCCCTAACTATGGCTACACCTTC.

This clone showed up just a few times. For the CDR3, the DNA is TGTGCCAGCAACCACAGGGGAACTAGCACAGATACGCAGTATTTT. Its protein is CASNHRGTSTDTQYF. The chain is built from TRBV6-6 and TRBJ2-3; 7 nucleotides align to TRBD1. Trimming took 7 bases from V and 0 from J; bases not matched to a gene: 7. CDR1 is MNHNY and CDR2 is SVGAGI in the germline V gene (reference sequence). This CDR3 is built from 15 residues.

The rearrangement uses TRBV5-5 and TRBJ2-7; maybe TRBD1 (5 bases). The germline gives CDR1 SGHKS, CDR2 YYEKEE (reference sequence). The CDR3 has 14 residues. V dropped 2 bases and J dropped 3 bases, with 12 bases sitting between them. The chain's CDR3 is CASSFQGANYEQYF. The CDR3 bases are TGTGCCAGCAGCTTCCAGGGTGCAAACTACGAGCAGTACTTC.

Only one count was recorded for this clone. DNA for the CDR3: TGTGCCAGCAGTCGGGACAGGAGCTCCTACAATGAGCAGTTCTTC. Translation: CASSRDRSSYNEQFF. V is TRBV6-5 and J is TRBJ2-1; TRBD1 aligns across 8 bases. Germline V gene data show CDR1 as MNHEY and CDR2 as SVGAGI. The CDR3 is made up of 15 amino acids. J lost 0 bases, V lost 5 bases, and 3 bases had no gene match.

The V gene is TRBV2, the J gene TRBJ2-5, with D perhaps TRBD2 (6 bases). The CDR3 extends over 12 amino acids. Trimming stripped 6 bases from V and 2 bases from J, with 7 bases between. CDR1 is SNHLY and CDR2 is FYNNEI in the germline V gene. This CDR3 reads CASRRDQETQYF. The CDR3 DNA reads as TGTGCCAGCAGGCGGGATCAAGAGACCCAGTACTTC.

The chain is built from TRBV5-1 and TRBJ2-5, with unresolved D. Trimming took off 3 bases at V and 1 base at J, with 7 bases between the two ends. Germline assignment: CDR1 SGHRS and CDR2 YFSETQ. CDR3 length: 13 residues. The CDR3 DNA reads TGCGCCAGCAGCTACCCCAGCCAAGAGACCCAGTACTTC. Amino acid sequence: CASSYPSQETQYF.

V usage is TRBV10-2 and J usage is TRBJ1-1; the match to TRBD1 covers 10 bases. There are 15 residues in the CDR3. The J segment lost 1 base and the V segment lost 4 bases, leaving 3 bases of the junction unmatched. Germline V gene sequence: CDR1 WSHSY, CDR2 SAAADI. The CDR3, as DNA: TGCGCCAGCAGTGTGGGACAGGGGACGAACACTGAAGCTTTCTTT. This codes for CASSVGQGTNTEAFF.

The rearrangement links TRBV9 to TRBJ2-1; 9 nucleotides line up with TRBD2. The CDR3 extends over 16 amino acids. V gave up 5 bases and J gave up 9 bases; unmatched junction bases: 15. The V gene's germline CDR1 is SGDLS and CDR2 YYNGEE. CDR3 amino acids: CASRPVAGEGGGEQFF. CDR3 nucleotide sequence: TGTGCCAGCAGGCCAGTAGCGGGGGAAGGGGGTGGTGAGCAGTTCTTC.

The V and J genes are TRBV2 and TRBJ1-1; D is unresolved. CDR1 and CDR2 (germline): SNHLY, FYNNEI. The V end was cut by 6 bases, the J end by 4 bases, with 15 bases between. The CDR3 consists of 14 residues. CDR3 loop: CASRAEGIGTEAFF. The CDR3 nucleotides are TGTGCCAGCAGGGCCGAAGGGATAGGCACTGAAGCTTTCTTT.

This clone was seen only once. The V call is TRBV4-2, the J call TRBJ2-1; 15 nucleotides align to TRBD2. Trimming cost V 7 bases and J 9 bases; bases outside gene matches: 7. The CDR3 is 15 amino acids. From germline, CDR1 is LGHNA and CDR2 YNFKEQ. The CDR3 protein is CASKRTSGGAAEQFF. Here the CDR3 DNA reads TGTGCCAGCAAAAGGACTAGCGGGGGGGCCGCTGAGCAGTTCTTC.

The chain employs TRBV6-5 and TRBJ1-1; 7 bases agree with TRBD1. The CDR3 is 13 amino acids. Per the germline V gene, CDR1 is MNHEY and CDR2 is SVGAGI. The ends lost 8 bases at V and 4 bases at J; junction bases unmatched: 7. The DNA for the CDR3 is TGTGCCAGCCAGACAGGGCGTATCACTGAAGCTTTCTTT. Translated: CASQTGRITEAFF.

The chain employs TRBV6-1 and TRBJ2-4, with a possible D match to TRBD1 (5 bases). V was trimmed by 6 bases and J by 0 bases, leaving 12 bases between them. CDR1 is MNHNS, CDR2 SASEGT, per germline. This CDR3 is built from 15 residues. Written as DNA, the CDR3 is TGTGCCAGCAGCCACGGACAAATAGCCAAAAACATTCAGTACTTC. Its translation: CASSHGQIAKNIQYF.

The chain employs TRBV14 and TRBJ1-6, with D possibly being TRBD1 (6 bases). The length of the CDR3 is 13 residues. V shed 1 base and J shed 10 bases, with 8 bases lying between them. The germline CDR1 and CDR2 sequences are SGHDN and FVKESK. The CDR3 sequence: CASSQAGASPLHF. DNA for the CDR3: TGTGCCAGCAGCCAAGCAGGGGCCTCACCCCTCCACTTT.